One and the same sample provided the 5 T cell receptor beta chains below, sequenced in a study of blood T cell repertoires in COVID-19. The repertoire was sequenced with immunoSEQ multiplex PCR; TCRdb's copy has only in-frame clones and lacks some. The sample includes 150,000 to 200,000 clones, around 76% of them seen just once. Sequenced: peripheral blood. The receptors shown here come from a woman between 65 and 79 years old with acute or convalescent COVID-19.

The J gene is TRBJ2-2, the V gene TRBV4-2, with 12 bases aligning to TRBD2. The CDR3 is 17 amino acids. Trimming at V came to 2 bases and at J to 2 bases, leaving 3 bases not matched to a gene. CDR1 is LGHNA and CDR2 is YNFKEQ in the germline V gene. CDR3 protein: CASSQLGLAGNTGELFF. In DNA, the CDR3 is TGTGCCAGCAGCCAACTCGGACTAGCGGGAAACACCGGGGAGCTGTTTTTT.

V and J are TRBV10-2 and TRBJ1-2, with 12 bases identical to TRBD1. The CDR3 consists of 14 residues. V was pared by 4 bases and J by 7 bases, with 4 bases of the junction left unmatched. Germline CDR1 WSHSY, CDR2 SAAADI. This CDR3 reads CASSGWDRGLGYTF. DNA for the CDR3: TGCGCCAGCAGTGGGTGGGACAGGGGGCTTGGCTACACCTTC.

The chain couples TRBV19 to TRBJ2-1, with TRBD2 identical over 13 bases. CDR1 is LNHDA and CDR2 is SQIVND in the germline V gene (reference sequence). The CDR3 sequence is 15 residues long. The V and J ends lost 2 bases and 6 bases, in that order; junction bases with no gene match: 1. CDR3 loop: CASSITSGRANEQFF. The CDR3 bases are TGTGCCAGTAGTATAACTAGCGGGAGGGCCAATGAGCAGTTCTTC.

V and J are TRBV25-1 and TRBJ2-1; maybe TRBD1 (7 bases). Germline V gene data show CDR1 as MGHDK and CDR2 as SYGVNS. CDR3 length equals 14 residues. V lost 2 bases and J lost 7, with 12 bases in between. The CDR3 bases are TGTGCCAGCAGTGAAGGAGGGGGCCGGAATGAGCAGTTCTTC. Translated: CASSEGGGRNEQFF. The complete variable domain, with remaining parts taken from reference TRBV25-1 and TRBJ2-1, reads EADIYQTPRYLVIGTGKKITLECSQTMGHDKMYWYQQDPGMELHLIHYSYGVNSTEKGDLSSESTVSRIRTEHFPLTLESARPSHTSQYLCASSEGGGRNEQFFGPGTRLTVL.

The V gene is TRBV28, the J gene TRBJ1-2; TRBD1 aligns across 7 bases. V dropped 4 bases and J dropped 8; count of bases not matched to a gene: 10. This CDR3 is built from 14 residues. Per germline, CDR1 MDHEN and CDR2 SYDVKM. The CDR3 DNA reads TGTGCCAGCAGTTCCCCCCGACAGGGTAAAGGCTACACCTTC. Its translation is CASSSPRQGKGYTF.